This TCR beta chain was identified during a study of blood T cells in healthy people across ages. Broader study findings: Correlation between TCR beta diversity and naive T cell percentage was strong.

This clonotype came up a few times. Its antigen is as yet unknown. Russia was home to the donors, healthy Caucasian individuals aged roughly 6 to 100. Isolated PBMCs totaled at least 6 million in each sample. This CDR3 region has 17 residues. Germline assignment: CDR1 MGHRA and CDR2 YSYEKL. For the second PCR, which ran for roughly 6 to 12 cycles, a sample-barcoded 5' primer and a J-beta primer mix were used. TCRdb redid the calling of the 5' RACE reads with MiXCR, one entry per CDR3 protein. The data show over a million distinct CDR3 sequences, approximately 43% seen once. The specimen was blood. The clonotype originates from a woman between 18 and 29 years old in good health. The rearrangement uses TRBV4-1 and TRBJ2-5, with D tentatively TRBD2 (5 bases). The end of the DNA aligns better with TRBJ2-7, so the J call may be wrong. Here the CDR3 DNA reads TGCGCCAGCAGCCAAGAGCATTTGGAGCGGAACTTACGCGAGCAGTACTTC. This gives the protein CASSQEHLERNLREQYF.